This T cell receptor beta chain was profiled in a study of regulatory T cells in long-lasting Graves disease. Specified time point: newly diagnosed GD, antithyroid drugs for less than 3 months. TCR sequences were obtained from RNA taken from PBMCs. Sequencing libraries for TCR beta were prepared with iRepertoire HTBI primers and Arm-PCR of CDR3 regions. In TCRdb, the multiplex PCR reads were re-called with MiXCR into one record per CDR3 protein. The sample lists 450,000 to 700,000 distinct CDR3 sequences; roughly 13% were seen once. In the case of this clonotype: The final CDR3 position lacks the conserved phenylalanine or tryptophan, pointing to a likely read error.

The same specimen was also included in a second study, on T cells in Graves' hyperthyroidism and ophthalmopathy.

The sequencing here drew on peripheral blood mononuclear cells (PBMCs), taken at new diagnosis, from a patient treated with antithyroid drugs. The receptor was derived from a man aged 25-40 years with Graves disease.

The CDR3: CASSSPPGRAREEQYS. The CDR3, as DNA: TGTGCCAGCAGCTCCCCCCCCGGGAGGGCCAGGGAGGAGCAGTACTCC. The chain recombines TRBV7-2 with TRBJ2-7, with 8 positions matching TRBD2. The CDR3 has 16 amino acids. The V gene end was trimmed by 4 bases and the J gene end by 7 bases; junction bases not matched to a gene: 15. Germline loops: CDR1 SGHTA, CDR2 FQGNSA.